One and the same sample provided the 17 T cell receptor beta chains below, sequenced in a study of cytomegalovirus exposure and HLA in healthy donors. The PCR made use of 60 Vbeta and 13 Jbeta primers. Assay: immunoSEQ multiplex PCR; the TCRdb copy retains only in-frame clones and omits some. The sample has 55,000 to 65,000 clones. Sample: PBMCs. The source of these receptors is a woman aged 18-30 years in good health and CMV-seronegative.

The genes are TRBV28 and TRBJ2-2; 9 bases line up with TRBD2. CDR1 is MDHEN and CDR2 is SYDVKM in the germline V gene. CDR3 size: 17 residues. After removal of 7 bases from V and 4 bases from J, the junction contained 13 bases not matched to a gene. Written as DNA, the CDR3 is TGTGCCAGCATCCTAGAAAGCGGGGGGCTTGGCACCGGGGAGCTGTTTTTT. Translating gives CASILESGGLGTGELFF.

The V gene is TRBV18, the J gene TRBJ1-2; D perhaps matches TRBD1 (6 bases). CDR1 is KGHSH, CDR2 LQKENI, per germline. The CDR3 totals 14 residues. Trimming took 6 bases from V and 2 from J, leaving 13 bases between them. The CDR3 loop is CASSRTDKNYGYTF. The CDR3 DNA sequence: TGTGCCAGCTCCAGGACAGATAAGAACTATGGCTACACCTTC.

The chain joins TRBV25-1 to TRBJ2-5; D is perhaps TRBD1 (6 bases). The CDR3 has 13 residues. V lost 3 bases to trimming and J lost 5 bases, with 10 bases between them. CDR1 and CDR2 from the germline V gene are MGHDK and SYGVNS. The CDR3 sequence is CASSESGVETQYF. CDR3 bases: TGTGCCAGCAGTGAGTCAGGGGTGGAGACCCAGTACTTC.

The V call is TRBV14, the J call TRBJ2-3; tentatively, D is TRBD2 (6 bases). This CDR3 spans 14 amino acids. Germline values: CDR1 SGHDN, CDR2 FVKESK. Trimming left V 2 bases short and J 5 bases short, with 11 bases between. Here the CDR3 reads CASSQRLAVDTQYF. The CDR3 DNA reads TGTGCCAGCAGCCAAAGGTTAGCGGTAGATACGCAGTATTTT.

This chain connects TRBV4-1 to TRBJ2-1; 15 positions match TRBD2. Unmatched junction bases numbered 7, after V lost 4 bases and J lost 3 bases. The CDR3 runs 18 residues. Germline CDR1 is MGHRA and CDR2 is YSYEKL. This CDR3 is CASSLGTSGGIFYNEQFF. The CDR3 bases are TGCGCCAGCAGCCTTGGGACTAGCGGGGGGATTTTCTACAATGAGCAGTTCTTC.

V and J are TRBV25-1 and TRBJ2-1; the D gene is possibly TRBD2 (7 bases). V gave up 2 bases and J gave up 7 bases, with 12 bases separating them. The germline gives CDR1 MGHDK, CDR2 SYGVNS. The CDR3 contains 14 residues. The CDR3 nucleotides are TGTGCCAGCAGTGAAGGCAGGGGAGGGAATGAGCAGTTCTTC. It specifies CASSEGRGGNEQFF.

The CDR3 DNA reads TGTGCCACCCAGCGGGACTACTCTGGGGCCAACGTCCTGACTTTC. Amino acid sequence: CATQRDYSGANVLTF. This chain uses TRBV19 with TRBJ2-6, with 7 bases lining up with TRBD2. Germline CDR1 and CDR2: LNHDA and SQIVND (reference sequence). The V and J ends lost 10 bases and 0 bases, in that order; junction bases with no gene match: 6. The CDR3 has 15 residues. Using reference TRBV19 and TRBJ2-6 for the parts outside the CDR3, the full variable domain is DGGITQSPKYLFRKEGQNVTLSCEQNLNHDAMYWYRQDPGQGLRLIYYSQIVNDFQKGDIAEGYSVSREKKESFPLTVTSAQKNPTAFYLCATQRDYSGANVLTFGAGSRLTVL.

The chain employs TRBV4-1 and TRBJ1-2; a possible D gene is TRBD1 (6 bases). The CDR3 spans 15 residues. Trimming left V 0 bases short and J 4 bases short, with 12 bases between. Germline-derived CDR1 and CDR2 are MGHRA and YSYEKL. In DNA, the CDR3 is TGCGCCAGCAGCCAAGATCGAGGCAGGGGCTATGGCTACACCTTC. It codes for CASSQDRGRGYGYTF.

For the CDR3, the DNA is TGTGCCAGCAGCTTAGGCGGGGAAGAGACCCAGTACTTC. It specifies CASSLGGEETQYF. J is TRBJ2-5 and V is TRBV13; D possibly corresponds to TRBD2 (5 bases). Germline CDR1 PRHDT, CDR2 FYEKMQ (reference sequence). The V end was cut by 0 bases, the J end by 3 bases, with 5 bases between. This CDR3 is 13 amino acids long.

V is TRBV5-1 and J is TRBJ2-5; 7 nucleotides align to TRBD1. The germline CDR1 and CDR2 sequences are SGHRS and YFSETQ. Trimming removed 4 bases from V and 1 base from J; junction bases left unmatched: 10. This CDR3 spans 16 amino acids. In nucleotides, the CDR3 is TGCGCCAGCAGCATGACAGGGTTCTCCCCCCAAGAGACCCAGTACTTC. Protein sequence: CASSMTGFSPQETQYF.

This rearrangement joins TRBV5-1 to TRBJ1-2, with a tentative D call TRBD1 (5 bases). This CDR3 has 13 amino acids. V gave up 2 bases and J gave up 14 bases, with 19 bases separating them. The germline V gene has CDR1 SGHRS and CDR2 YFSETQ. CDR3 sequence reads: CASSFTGGDSSTF. CDR3 DNA sequence: TGCGCCAGCAGCTTCACGGGAGGGGATTCCAGTACCTTC.

The chain uses TRBV6-6 and TRBJ1-1; TRBD1 agrees at 11 bases. The germline gives CDR1 MNHNY, CDR2 SVGAGI (reference sequence). Trimming at V came to 6 bases and at J to 6 bases, leaving 9 bases not matched to a gene. The CDR3 is made up of 15 amino acids. The CDR3 sequence: CASSHTPGQGAEAFF. In nucleotides, the CDR3 is TGTGCCAGCAGCCATACCCCGGGACAGGGGGCTGAAGCTTTCTTT.

This CDR3 reads CASSGDGTNYGYTF. The CDR3 coding sequence is TGTGCCAGCAGTGGAGACGGGACTAACTATGGCTACACCTTC. The chain has TRBV6-1 and TRBJ1-2; D remains ambiguous. This CDR3 is 14 amino acids long. The germline V gene has CDR1 MNHNS and CDR2 SASEGT. V lost 4 bases, J lost 0 bases, and 9 bases lay in between.

V is TRBV11-2 and J is TRBJ2-7, with 11 bases aligning to TRBD1. The J segment lost 4 bases and the V segment lost 4 bases, leaving 3 bases of the junction unmatched. Per the germline V gene, CDR1 is SGHAT and CDR2 is FQNNGV. The CDR3 consists of 14 residues. CDR3 bases: TGTGCCAGCAGCTATGGACAGGGGGCGTACGAGCAGTACTTC. Translating gives CASSYGQGAYEQYF.

The chain employs TRBV6-1 and TRBJ2-1; TRBD2 matches at 9 bases. Germline V gene lookup returns CDR1 MNHNS and CDR2 SASEGT. Trimming removed 1 base from V and 9 bases from J; junction bases left unmatched: 10. CDR3 length: 16 residues. CDR3 protein: CASSEGWGLARGEQFF. CDR3 sequence (DNA): TGTGCCAGCAGTGAAGGGTGGGGACTAGCACGGGGTGAGCAGTTCTTC.

The V gene is TRBV6-5, the J gene TRBJ1-1; no definite D call. This CDR3 has 14 amino acids. V lost 7 bases, J lost 5 bases, and 17 bases lay in between. In germline, CDR1 is MNHEY, CDR2 SVGAGI. The CDR3 is CASNSAGGSTEAFF. Written as DNA, the CDR3 is TGTGCCAGCAATTCGGCGGGTGGTTCAACTGAAGCTTTCTTT.

The genes are TRBV2 and TRBJ1-3; D call uncertain. Germline-derived CDR1 and CDR2 are SNHLY and FYNNEI. The CDR3 totals 13 residues. Trimming stripped 7 bases from V and 4 bases from J, with 11 bases between. CDR3 amino acids: CASKFEPGNTIYF. CDR3 DNA sequence: TGTGCCAGCAAATTTGAGCCCGGAAACACCATATATTTT.